Presented here are 16 T cell receptor beta chains from one specimen sequenced in a study of vaccination effects on CD4 cells after COVID-19 (dated by TCRdb to between 2020 and 2023). Libraries were made using the immunoSEQ multiplex PCR assay. The table comes from immuneACCESS by way of TCRdb, which keeps in-frame sequences with V and J called. Part of the clones is missing from these tables; in studies checked, under half for an unresolved V gene and the rest for unknown reasons. Here the sample has 55,000 to 75,000 clones; approximately 79% occur a single time. 3.5% to 4.5% of the sample lies in the top ten. Their cognate antigens are unknown. In the ViraFEST assay, PBMC were stimulated with viral peptide pools, and antigen-specific CD4+ T cell clonotypes were then identified by expansion using TCR sequencing. After 10 days of culture, CD4+ T cells were isolated with the EasySep CD4+ T cell isolation kit. Healthy vaccine recipients had no prior SARS-CoV-2 infection, confirmed by negative nucleocapsid antibodies before and after vaccination.

Sample: CD4+ T cells from PBMCs cultured with HCoV-OC43 spike peptides, taken before COVID-19 vaccination. Taken with the paper, the label for cell subset or site translates to: HCoV-OC43 spike overlapping peptide pool stimulation. These receptors came from a human donor who received a COVID-19 vaccine.

The chain couples TRBV5-4 to TRBJ1-1, with TRBD1 matching over 8 bases. In germline, CDR1 is SGHNT, CDR2 YYREEE (reference sequence). The CDR3 spans 17 residues. V was pared by 2 bases and J by 4 bases, with 13 bases of the junction left unmatched. CDR3 protein: CASSFGGRSTGGTEAFF. The CDR3 DNA reads TGTGCCAGCAGCTTTGGGGGGCGATCAACAGGGGGCACTGAAGCTTTCTTT.

This chain links TRBV7-3 with TRBJ1-2; D may be TRBD1 (5 bases). V was trimmed by 2 bases and J by 8 bases, leaving 15 bases between them. The CDR3 loop spans 14 amino acids. The germline V gene encodes CDR1 SGHTA and CDR2 FQGTGA. CDR3 sequence: CASSLQGSSGGYTF. CDR3 coding DNA: TGTGCCAGCAGCTTACAGGGATCAAGTGGGGGCTACACCTTC.

J is TRBJ2-1 and V is TRBV6-5; 9 bases match TRBD1. The V gene's germline CDR1 is MNHEY and CDR2 SVGAGI. CDR3 length: 15 amino acids. V dropped 6 bases and J dropped 5; count of bases not matched to a gene: 8. The CDR3 DNA is TGTGCCAGCAGGGCGGACAGGGGAGCAAACAATGAGCAGTTCTTC. Amino acid sequence: CASRADRGANNEQFF.

The chain couples TRBV24-1 to TRBJ1-5; tentative D call: TRBD1 (6 bases). V was trimmed by 4 bases and J by 10 bases, leaving 13 bases between them. CDR3 length equals 13 residues. Germline loops: CDR1 KGHDR, CDR2 SFDVKD. The CDR3 sequence: CATSESQGFPQHF. The CDR3 bases are TGTGCCACCAGTGAATCACAGGGTTTTCCCCAGCATTTT.

The genes are TRBV7-2 and TRBJ2-5; 10 bases align to TRBD1. The CDR3 loop spans 15 amino acids. J was trimmed by 5 bases and V by 5 bases; bases with no gene match: 8. Germline V CDR1 and CDR2: SGHTA, FQGNSA. CDR3 amino acids: CASSNPGQGLETQYF. The CDR3 coding sequence is TGTGCCAGCAGCAATCCGGGACAGGGGCTTGAGACCCAGTACTTC.

The V call is TRBV19, the J call TRBJ1-5; no reliable D call. There are 14 residues in the CDR3. Germline CDR1 is LNHDA and CDR2 is SQIVND (reference sequence). Trimming shortened V by 5 bases and J by 6 bases, and 14 bases separated the two germline ends. The chain's CDR3 is CASSAGRVGQPQHF. The CDR3 coding sequence is TGTGCCAGTAGTGCCGGGAGGGTCGGTCAGCCCCAGCATTTT.

This clone showed up just a few times. The rearrangement links TRBV9 to TRBJ1-6; 10 bases are shared with TRBD1. Trimming cost V 4 bases and J 8 bases; bases outside gene matches: 9. Germline V gene lookup returns CDR1 SGDLS and CDR2 YYNGEE. The CDR3 consists of 16 residues. The CDR3 is CASSLDRTGGYSPLHF. DNA for the CDR3: TGTGCCAGCAGCTTAGACAGGACAGGGGGTTATTCACCCCTCCACTTT.

The V and J genes are TRBV25-1 and TRBJ2-1; D uncertain. The CDR3 has 18 residues. Trimming pared 6 bases from V and 1 base from J, leaving 22 bases between. The germline CDR1 and CDR2 sequences are MGHDK and SYGVNS. The CDR3 DNA sequence: TGTGCCAGCAGAACTTGGGTAGGCAGGCGAAATTCCTACAATGAGCAGTTCTTC. This codes for CASRTWVGRRNSYNEQFF.

The J gene is TRBJ2-7, the V gene TRBV2; D remains ambiguous. With 4 bases removed from V and 2 bases from J, the gap between germline ends came to 9 bases. Germline values: CDR1 SNHLY, CDR2 FYNNEI. CDR3 length: 13 residues. This CDR3 reads CASSGAYPYEQYV. CDR3 in DNA: TGTGCCAGCAGTGGGGCATACCCCTACGAGCAGTACGTC.

V gene TRBV2 combines with J gene TRBJ1-1, with a possible D match to TRBD1 (5 bases). Between the trimmed V and J ends, which lost 6 bases and 0 bases, there was a span of 8 bases. This CDR3 contains 13 residues. Germline CDR1 and CDR2: SNHLY and FYNNEI. This CDR3 is CASRRGMNTEAFF. The CDR3 DNA reads as TGTGCCAGCAGGAGGGGCATGAACACTGAAGCTTTCTTT. The whole variable domain, remainder taken from reference TRBV2 and TRBJ1-1, is EPEVTQTPSHQVTQMGQEVILRCVPISNHLYFYWYRQILGQKVEFLVSFYNNEISEKSEIFDDQFSVERPDGSNFTLKIRSTKLEDSAMYFCASRRGMNTEAFFGQGTRLTVV.

V gene TRBV6-2 or TRBV6-3 combines with J gene TRBJ2-5, with D unclear. The CDR3 contains 15 residues. Germline V CDR1 and CDR2: MNHEY, SVGEGT. Trimming cost V 0 bases and J 3 bases, with 11 bases left between them. CDR3 loop: CASSYSISSEETQYF. CDR3 coding DNA: TGTGCCAGCAGTTACTCGATTAGCAGTGAAGAGACCCAGTACTTC.

J is TRBJ2-7 and V is TRBV15; D unclear. The CDR3 totals 12 residues. The V and J ends lost 4 bases and 3 bases respectively, with 7 bases between them. CDR1 and CDR2 from the germline V gene are LNHNV and YYDKDF (reference sequence). The DNA of the CDR3 is TGTGCCACCAGCATTCCGGGCTACGAGCAGTACGTC. Amino acid sequence: CATSIPGYEQYV.

The chain links TRBV5-1 to TRBJ2-3; D perhaps matches TRBD1 (6 bases). Between the trimmed V and J ends, which lost 4 bases and 7 bases, there was a span of 19 bases. Germline CDR1 and CDR2: SGHRS and YFSETQ. The CDR3 spans 15 residues. The CDR3 sequence: CASSTGDTLMYTQYF. In nucleotides, the CDR3 is TGCGCCAGCAGCACCGGGGACACGCTTATGTATACGCAGTATTTT.

This rearrangement joins TRBV19 to TRBJ1-4; D is unresolved. The CDR3 has 14 amino acids. V shed 3 bases and J shed 6 bases, with 11 bases lying between them. Germline CDR1 is LNHDA and CDR2 is SQIVND (reference sequence). CDR3 in amino acids: CASSIRGSYEKLFF. The DNA for the CDR3 is TGTGCCAGTAGTATTCGGGGATCCTATGAAAAACTGTTTTTT.

This chain links TRBV9 with TRBJ1-3; D perhaps matches TRBD1 (5 bases). The CDR3 sequence is 16 residues long. The V gene's germline CDR1 is SGDLS and CDR2 YYNGEE. Trimming left V 0 bases short and J 2 bases short, with 12 bases between. This CDR3 is CASSVGQGETGNTIYF. The CDR3 nucleotides are TGTGCCAGCAGCGTAGGTCAGGGAGAGACTGGAAACACCATATATTTT.

This clone was counted only a few times. The chain links TRBV28 to TRBJ1-2, with unresolved D. CDR3 length: 12 residues. CDR1 MDHEN and CDR2 SYDVKM come from the germline V gene. V was shortened by 6 bases and J by 4 bases, with 9 bases between the two germline ends. CDR3 DNA sequence: TGTGCCAGCAGGAGACAAGGCTATGGCTACACCTTC. This sequence encodes CASRRQGYGYTF.